This T cell receptor beta chain was retrieved from a study of cytomegalovirus exposure and HLA in healthy donors. The CDR3 has 16 amino acids. The V gene end was trimmed by 5 bases and the J gene end by 0 bases; junction bases not matched to a gene: 6. CDR1 and CDR2 from the germline V gene are SNHLY and FYNNEI. Use of 60 Vbeta and 13 Jbeta primers characterized the PCR. Data came from immunoSEQ multiplex PCR; TCRdb stores just in-frame clones and leaves some out. The sample records about 140,000 clones, 9.7% being singletons. The origin of this receptor is a man aged 50-59 years in good health and CMV-seronegative. Sequences were obtained from PBMCs. The chain carries TRBV2 and TRBJ2-3; 9 positions agree with TRBD1. CDR3 residues: CASSRGQGPSTDTQYF. The CDR3, as DNA: TGTGCCAGCAGTCGTGGACAGGGGCCTAGCACAGATACGCAGTATTTT.